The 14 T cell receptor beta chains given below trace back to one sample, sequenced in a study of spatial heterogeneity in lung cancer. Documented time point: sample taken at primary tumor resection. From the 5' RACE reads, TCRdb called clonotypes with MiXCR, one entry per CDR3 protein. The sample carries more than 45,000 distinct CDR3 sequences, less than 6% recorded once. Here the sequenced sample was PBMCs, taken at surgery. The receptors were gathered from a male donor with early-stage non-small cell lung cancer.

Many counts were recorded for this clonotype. The chain's CDR3 is CASSPGLAGVTDTQYF. As DNA, the CDR3 is TGCGCCAGCAGCCCGGGACTAGCGGGAGTCACAGATACGCAGTATTTT. The rearrangement uses TRBV5-1 and TRBJ2-3, with 14 bases identical to TRBD2. The CDR3 totals 16 residues. Losses at the gene ends were 4 bases for V and 2 bases for J; bases not matched to a gene: 3. In germline, CDR1 is SGHRS, CDR2 YFSETQ.

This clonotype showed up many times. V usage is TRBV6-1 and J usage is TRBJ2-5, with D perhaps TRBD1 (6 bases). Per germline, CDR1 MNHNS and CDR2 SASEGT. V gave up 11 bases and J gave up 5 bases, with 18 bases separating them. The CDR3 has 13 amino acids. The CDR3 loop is CAGGPSRSETQYF. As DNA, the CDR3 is TGTGCCGGGGGCCCCTCCAGATCGGAGACCCAGTACTTC.

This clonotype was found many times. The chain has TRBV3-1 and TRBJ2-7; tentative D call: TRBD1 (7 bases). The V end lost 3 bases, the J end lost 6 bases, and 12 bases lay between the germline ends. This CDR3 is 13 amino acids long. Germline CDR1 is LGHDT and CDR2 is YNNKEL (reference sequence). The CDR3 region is CASSHPRGAEQYF. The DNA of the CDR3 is TGTGCCAGCAGCCACCCCAGGGGGGCCGAGCAGTACTTC.

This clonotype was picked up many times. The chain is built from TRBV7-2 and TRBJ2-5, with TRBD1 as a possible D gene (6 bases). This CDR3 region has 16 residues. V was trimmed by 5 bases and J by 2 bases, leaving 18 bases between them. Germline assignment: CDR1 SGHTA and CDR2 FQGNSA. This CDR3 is CASSPSRGHDQETQYF. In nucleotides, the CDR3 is TGTGCCAGCAGCCCCAGCAGGGGCCACGATCAAGAGACCCAGTACTTC.

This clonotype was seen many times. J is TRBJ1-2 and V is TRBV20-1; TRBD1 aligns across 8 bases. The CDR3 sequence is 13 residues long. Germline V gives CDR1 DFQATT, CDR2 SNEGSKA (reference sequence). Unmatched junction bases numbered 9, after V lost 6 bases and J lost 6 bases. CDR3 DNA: TGCAGTGCCCCATCCGGGACAGGCAATGGCTACACCTTC. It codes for CSAPSGTGNGYTF.

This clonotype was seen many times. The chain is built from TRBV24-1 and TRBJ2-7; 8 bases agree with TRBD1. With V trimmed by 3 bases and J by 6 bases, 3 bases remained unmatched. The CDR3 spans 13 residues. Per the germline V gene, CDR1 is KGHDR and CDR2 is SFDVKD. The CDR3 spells CATSDGQGGEQYF. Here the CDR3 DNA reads TGTGCCACCAGTGATGGACAGGGTGGCGAGCAGTACTTC.

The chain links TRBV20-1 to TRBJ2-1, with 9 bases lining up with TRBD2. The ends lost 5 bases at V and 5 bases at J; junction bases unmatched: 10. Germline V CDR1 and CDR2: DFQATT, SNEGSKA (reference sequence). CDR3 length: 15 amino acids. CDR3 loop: CSAPLAGGVNNEQFF. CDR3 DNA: TGCAGTGCTCCCTTGGCGGGAGGGGTGAACAATGAGCAGTTCTTC.

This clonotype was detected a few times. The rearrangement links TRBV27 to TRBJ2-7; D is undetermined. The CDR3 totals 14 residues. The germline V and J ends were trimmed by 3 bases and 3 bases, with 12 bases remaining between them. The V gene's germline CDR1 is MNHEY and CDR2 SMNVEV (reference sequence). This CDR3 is CASSFYGQDYEQYF. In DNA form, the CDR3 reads TGTGCCAGCAGTTTCTATGGGCAGGACTACGAGCAGTACTTC.

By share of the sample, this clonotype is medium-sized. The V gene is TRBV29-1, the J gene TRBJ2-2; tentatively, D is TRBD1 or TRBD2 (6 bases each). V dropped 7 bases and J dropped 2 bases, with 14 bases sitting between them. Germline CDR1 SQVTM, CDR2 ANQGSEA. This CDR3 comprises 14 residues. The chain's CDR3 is CSGSRGTNTGELFF. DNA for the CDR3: TGCAGCGGTTCCCGGGGGACAAACACCGGGGAGCTGTTTTTT.

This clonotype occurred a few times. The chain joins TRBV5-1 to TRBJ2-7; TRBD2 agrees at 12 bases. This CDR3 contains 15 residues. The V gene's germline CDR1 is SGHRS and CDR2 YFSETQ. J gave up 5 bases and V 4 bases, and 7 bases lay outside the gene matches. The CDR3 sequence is CASSARLAGADEQYF. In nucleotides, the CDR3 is TGCGCCAGCAGCGCCAGACTAGCGGGAGCGGACGAGCAGTACTTC.

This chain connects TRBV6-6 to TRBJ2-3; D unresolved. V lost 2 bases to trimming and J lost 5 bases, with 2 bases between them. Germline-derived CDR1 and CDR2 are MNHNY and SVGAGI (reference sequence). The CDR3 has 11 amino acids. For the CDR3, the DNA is TGTGCCAGCAGTTACAAAGATACGCAGTATTTT. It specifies CASSYKDTQYF.

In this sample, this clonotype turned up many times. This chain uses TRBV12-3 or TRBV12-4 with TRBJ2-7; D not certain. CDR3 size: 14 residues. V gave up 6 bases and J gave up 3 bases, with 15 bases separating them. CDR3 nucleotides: TGTGCCAGCAGCCTCATGGTAACCGACTACGAGCAGTACTTC. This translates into CASSLMVTDYEQYF.

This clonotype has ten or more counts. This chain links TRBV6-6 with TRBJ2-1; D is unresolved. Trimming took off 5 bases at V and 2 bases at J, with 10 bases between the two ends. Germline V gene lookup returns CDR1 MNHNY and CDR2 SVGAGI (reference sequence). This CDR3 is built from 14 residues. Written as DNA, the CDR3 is TGTGCCAGCAGTACCCAGGTCCCCTACAATGAGCAGTTCTTC. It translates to CASSTQVPYNEQFF.

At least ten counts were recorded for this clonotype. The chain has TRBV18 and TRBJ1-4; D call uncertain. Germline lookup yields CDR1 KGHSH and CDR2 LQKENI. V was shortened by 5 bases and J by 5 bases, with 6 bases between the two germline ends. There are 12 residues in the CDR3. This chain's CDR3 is CASSEGNEKLFF. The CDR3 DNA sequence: TGTGCCAGCTCAGAGGGAAATGAAAAACTGTTTTTT.